This TCR beta chain was recovered during a study of neurological immune-mediated disorders. Study-wide points: CDR3 amino acid sequences found in expanded clones were never shared across subjects, suggesting private repertoires in all groups.

Time point meaning: longitudinal time-point 2. J gave up 7 bases and V 4 bases, and 7 bases lay outside the gene matches. The CDR3 sequence is 16 residues long. CDR1 and CDR2 from the germline V gene are SGHRS and YFSETQ. Template-switch 5'RACE cDNA synthesis added a 10-nucleotide unique molecular identifier. TCRdb called the 5' RACE reads again in MiXCR, with one record for every CDR3 protein. The sample yields 55,000 to 65,000 distinct CDR3 sequences, around 10% seen once. Details on this clonotype: The antigen is undetermined.

The gene calls are TRBV5-1 and TRBJ2-1; 14 bases line up with TRBD2. The sequencing sample was made of PBMCs. The clonotype was recovered from a man aged 25 to 40 in good health. The DNA of the CDR3 is TGCGCCAGCAGCGGACGGACTAGCGGGAGGTGGAATGAGCAGTTCTTC. It encodes CASSGRTSGRWNEQFF. The full variable domain, completed using reference TRBV5-1 and TRBJ2-1, is KAGVTQTPRYLIKTRGQQVTLSCSPISGHRSVSWYQQTPGQGLQFLFEYFSETQRNKGNFPGRFSGRQFSNSRSEMNVSTLELGDSALYLCASSGRTSGRWNEQFFGPGTRLTVL.